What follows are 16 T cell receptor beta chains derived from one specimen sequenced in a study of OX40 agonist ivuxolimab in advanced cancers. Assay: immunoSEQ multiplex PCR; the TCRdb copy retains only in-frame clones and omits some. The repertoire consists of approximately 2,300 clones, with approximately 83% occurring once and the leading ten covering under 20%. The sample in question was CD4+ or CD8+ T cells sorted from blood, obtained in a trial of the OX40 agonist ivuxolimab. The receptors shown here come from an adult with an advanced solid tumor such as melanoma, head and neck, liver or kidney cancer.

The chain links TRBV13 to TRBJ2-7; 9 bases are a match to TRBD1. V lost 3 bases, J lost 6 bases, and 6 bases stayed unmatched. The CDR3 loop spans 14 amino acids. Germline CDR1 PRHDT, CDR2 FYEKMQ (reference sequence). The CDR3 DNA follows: TGTGCCAGCAGCTTTGGGACAGGGCTTGTCGAGCAGTACTTC. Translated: CASSFGTGLVEQYF.

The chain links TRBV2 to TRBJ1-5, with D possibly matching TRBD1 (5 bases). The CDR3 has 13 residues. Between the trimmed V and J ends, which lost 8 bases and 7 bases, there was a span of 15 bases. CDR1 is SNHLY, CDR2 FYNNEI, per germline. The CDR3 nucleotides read TGTGCCAGCGTGAAGGGGTCGGACCAGCCCCAGCATTTT. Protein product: CASVKGSDQPQHF.

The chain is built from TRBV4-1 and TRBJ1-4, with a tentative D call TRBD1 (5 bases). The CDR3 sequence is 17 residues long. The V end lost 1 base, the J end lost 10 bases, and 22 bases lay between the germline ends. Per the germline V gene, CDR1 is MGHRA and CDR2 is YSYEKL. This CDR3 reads CASSQVQGVLKRGKLFF. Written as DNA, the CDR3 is TGCGCCAGCAGCCAAGTGCAAGGGGTCCTTAAAAGGGGAAAACTGTTTTTT.

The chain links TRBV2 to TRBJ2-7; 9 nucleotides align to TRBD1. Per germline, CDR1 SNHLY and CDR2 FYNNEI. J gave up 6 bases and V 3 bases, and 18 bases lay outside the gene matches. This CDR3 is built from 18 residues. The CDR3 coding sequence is TGTGCCAGCAGTGAGTGGGGCCACCTGGGGACAGGGACCCGCGAGCAGTACTTC. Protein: CASSEWGHLGTGTREQYF. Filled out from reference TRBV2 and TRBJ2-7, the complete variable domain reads EPEVTQTPSHQVTQMGQEVILRCVPISNHLYFYWYRQILGQKVEFLVSFYNNEISEKSEIFDDQFSVERPDGSNFTLKIRSTKLEDSAMYFCASSEWGHLGTGTREQYFGPGTRLTVT.

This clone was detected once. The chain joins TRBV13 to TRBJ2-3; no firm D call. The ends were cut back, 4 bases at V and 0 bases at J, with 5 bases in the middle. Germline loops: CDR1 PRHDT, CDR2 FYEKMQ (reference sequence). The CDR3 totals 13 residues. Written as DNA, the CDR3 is TGTGCCAGCAGCTACTCTAGCACAGATACGCAGTATTTT. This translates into CASSYSSTDTQYF.

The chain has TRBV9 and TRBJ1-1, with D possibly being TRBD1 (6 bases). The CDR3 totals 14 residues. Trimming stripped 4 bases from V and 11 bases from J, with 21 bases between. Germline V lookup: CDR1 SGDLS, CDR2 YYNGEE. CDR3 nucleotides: TGTGCCAGCAGCTCAGGGGTGGGCGCGCGGGGGGCTTTCTTT. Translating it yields CASSSGVGARGAFF.

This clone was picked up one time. The CDR3 DNA follows: TGTGCCAGCTCACATTACGGACAGGGATCTTTCAATGAGCAGTTCTTC. The encoded protein is CASSHYGQGSFNEQFF. This chain uses TRBV18 with TRBJ2-1; the match to TRBD1 covers 8 bases. Germline CDR1 is KGHSH and CDR2 is LQKENI. The CDR3 covers 16 residues. Trimming at V came to 4 bases and at J to 6 bases, leaving 11 bases not matched to a gene. Full variable domain (outside the CDR3, taken from reference TRBV18 and TRBJ2-1): NAGVMQNPRHLVRRRGQEARLRCSPMKGHSHVYWYRQLPEEGLKFMVYLQKENIIDESGMPKERFSAEFPKEGPSILRIQQVVRGDSAAYFCASSHYGQGSFNEQFFGPGTRLTVL.

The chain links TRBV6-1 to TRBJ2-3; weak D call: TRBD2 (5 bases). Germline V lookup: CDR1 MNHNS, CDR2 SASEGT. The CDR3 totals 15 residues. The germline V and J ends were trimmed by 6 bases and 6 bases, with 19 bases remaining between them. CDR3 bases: TGTGCCAGCAGGAGAGGAGTGGGGAGAGGGGATACGCAGTATTTT. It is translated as CASRRGVGRGDTQYF.

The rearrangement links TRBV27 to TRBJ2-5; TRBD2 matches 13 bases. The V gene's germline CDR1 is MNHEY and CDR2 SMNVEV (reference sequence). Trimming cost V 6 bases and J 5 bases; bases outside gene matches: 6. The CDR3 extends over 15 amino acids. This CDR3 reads CASSTSGGAMETQYF. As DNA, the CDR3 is TGTGCCAGCAGCACTAGCGGGGGGGCCATGGAGACCCAGTACTTC.

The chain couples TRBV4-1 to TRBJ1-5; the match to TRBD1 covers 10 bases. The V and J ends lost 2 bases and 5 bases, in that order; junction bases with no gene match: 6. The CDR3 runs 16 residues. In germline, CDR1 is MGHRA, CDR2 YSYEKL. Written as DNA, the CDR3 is TGCGCCAGCAGCCAATACCCGACAGGGGGCGATCAGCCCCAGCATTTT. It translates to CASSQYPTGGDQPQHF.

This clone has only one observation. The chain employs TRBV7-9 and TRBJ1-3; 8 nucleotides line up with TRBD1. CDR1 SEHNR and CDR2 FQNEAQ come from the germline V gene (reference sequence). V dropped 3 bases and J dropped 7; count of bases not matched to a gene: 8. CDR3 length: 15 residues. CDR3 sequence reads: CASSFGQGLRNTIYF. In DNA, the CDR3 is TGTGCCAGCAGCTTCGGACAGGGACTGAGGAACACCATATATTTT.

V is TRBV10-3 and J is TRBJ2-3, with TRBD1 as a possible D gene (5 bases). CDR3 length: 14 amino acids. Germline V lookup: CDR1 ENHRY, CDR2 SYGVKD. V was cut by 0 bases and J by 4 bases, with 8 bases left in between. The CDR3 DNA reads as TGTGCCATCAGTGAGTCGATAGGGGCAGATACGCAGTATTTT. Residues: CAISESIGADTQYF.

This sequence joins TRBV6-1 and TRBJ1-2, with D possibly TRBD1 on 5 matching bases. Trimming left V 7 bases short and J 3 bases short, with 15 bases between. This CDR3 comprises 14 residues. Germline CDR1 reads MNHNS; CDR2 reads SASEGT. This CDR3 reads CASKGSGRDYGYTF. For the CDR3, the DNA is TGTGCCAGCAAAGGGTCGGGCAGGGACTATGGCTACACCTTC.

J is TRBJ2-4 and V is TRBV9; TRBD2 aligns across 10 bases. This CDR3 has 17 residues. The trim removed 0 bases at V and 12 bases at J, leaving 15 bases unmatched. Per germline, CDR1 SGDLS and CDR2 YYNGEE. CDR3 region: CASSVDSSGSGVFGQYF. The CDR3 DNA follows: TGTGCCAGCAGCGTAGATTCTAGCGGGAGTGGGGTGTTTGGTCAGTACTTC.

The CDR3: CASSVRLAGGDYEQYF. The CDR3 region has the DNA TGTGCCAGCAGCGTGAGACTAGCGGGGGGTGACTACGAGCAGTACTTC. V usage is TRBV7-3 and J usage is TRBJ2-7, with TRBD2 matching over 13 bases. CDR1 and CDR2 from the germline V gene are SGHTA and FQGTGA. J gave up 3 bases and V 5 bases, and 7 bases lay outside the gene matches. The CDR3 is 16 residues long. The full variable domain, in which reference TRBV7-3 and TRBJ2-7 provide the parts outside the CDR3, is GAGVSQTPSNKVTEKGKYVELRCDPISGHTALYWYRQSLGQGPEFLIYFQGTGAADDSGLPNDRFFAVRPEGSVSTLKIQRTERGDSAVYLCASSVRLAGGDYEQYFGPGTRLTVT.

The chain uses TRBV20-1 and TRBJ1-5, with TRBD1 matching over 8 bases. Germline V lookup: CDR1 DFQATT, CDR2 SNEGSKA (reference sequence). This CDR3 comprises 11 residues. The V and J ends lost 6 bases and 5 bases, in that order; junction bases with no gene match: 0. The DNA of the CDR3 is TGCAGTGCGACAGGGGATCAGCCCCAGCATTTT. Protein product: CSATGDQPQHF.